This TCR beta chain was sequenced in a study of CD8+ T cells in alopecia areata. Looking at the study overall: Tofacitinib was taken orally by treated patients, and the dose was 5 to 10 mg twice daily. Study conclusions and caveats: Lesional scalp, notably in alopecia totalis/universalis, had clonality above that of normal scalp.

With respect to this clone: The antigen is not known.

Germline loops: CDR1 KGHSH, CDR2 LQKENI. The ends were cut back, 3 bases at V and 6 bases at J, with 10 bases in the middle. This CDR3 region has 13 residues. RNA extraction was followed by reverse transcription into cDNA, which acted as the sequencing template. TCRdb's copy holds only in-frame clones and misses some; the assay was immunoSEQ multiplex PCR. The repertoire holds 150,000 to 200,000 clones, 59% seen once, with roughly 14% in the top ten. The sequenced sample was CD4+ T cells sorted from blood, obtained at week 0. The chain recombines TRBV18 with TRBJ2-3, with D possibly matching TRBD1 (5 bases). The TCR originated in a human donor with alopecia areata. CDR3 in amino acids: CASSPAWGDTQYF. The CDR3 nucleotides read TGTGCCAGCTCACCGGCGTGGGGCGATACGCAGTATTTT.